These 22 T cell receptor beta chains were all obtained from the same sample, sequenced in a study of blood T cell repertoires in COVID-19. Generated by immunoSEQ multiplex PCR, the TCRdb table keeps only in-frame clones and is missing some. Here the sample spans about 310,000 clones, roughly 90% being singletons. Sequencing was done on a sample of PBMCs or T cells enriched from blood (not recorded which). These TCRs come from a woman aged 18-35 years who had recovered from COVID-19.

This clone has a handful of counts. The chain employs TRBV5-5 and TRBJ2-1, with D perhaps matching TRBD1 (6 bases). This CDR3 has 12 amino acids. Trimming took off 4 bases at V and 5 bases at J, with 7 bases between the two ends. CDR1 is SGHKS and CDR2 is YYEKEE in the germline V gene (reference sequence). CDR3 bases: TGTGCCAGCAGCCACAGGGACAATGAGCAGTTCTTC. The encoded protein is CASSHRDNEQFF.

The CDR3 bases are TGTGCCAGCTCACCAACCGGACTAGCTAACTATGGCTACACCTTC. Its protein is CASSPTGLANYGYTF. The V call is TRBV18, the J call TRBJ1-2, with D unclear. The germline V gene has CDR1 KGHSH and CDR2 LQKENI. The CDR3 consists of 15 residues. V was pared by 2 bases and J by 0 bases, with 10 bases between.

This clone was seen once. This chain links TRBV7-2 with TRBJ1-4, with TRBD1 as a possible D gene (6 bases). The V end was cut by 4 bases, the J end by 3 bases, with 15 bases between. The germline V gene encodes CDR1 SGHTA and CDR2 FQGNSA. This CDR3 has 16 residues. This CDR3 reads CASSSLVGAANEKLFF. The CDR3 DNA follows: TGTGCCAGCAGCTCCCTCGTGGGGGCAGCTAATGAAAAACTGTTTTTT.

This chain connects TRBV7-2 to TRBJ2-5; D gene ambiguous. This CDR3 region has 13 residues. The V end lost 5 bases, the J end lost 5 bases, and 12 bases lay between the germline ends. CDR1 and CDR2 (germline): SGHTA, FQGNSA. The CDR3 here is CASSRDSQETQYF. For the CDR3, the DNA is TGTGCCAGCAGCCGAGACTCCCAGGAGACCCAGTACTTC.

The chain uses TRBV2 and TRBJ1-6; D remains unclear. V was clipped by 8 bases and J by 0 bases, with 14 bases between them. The CDR3 covers 16 residues. CDR1 and CDR2 from the germline V gene are SNHLY and FYNNEI. This CDR3 reads CASGSMLSSYNSPLHF. CDR3 nucleotides: TGTGCCAGCGGTTCAATGCTGAGCTCCTATAATTCACCCCTCCACTTT.

The chain recombines TRBV28 with TRBJ2-7; the match to TRBD2 covers 13 bases. V shed 10 bases, J shed 3 bases, and the junction held 9 bases outside the gene matches. The CDR3 extends over 15 amino acids. The germline V gene has CDR1 MDHEN and CDR2 SYDVKM. The CDR3 loop is CATLKGLAGIYEQYF. DNA for the CDR3: TGTGCCACCCTAAAGGGACTAGCGGGGATCTACGAGCAGTACTTC.

The chain links TRBV9 to TRBJ2-5, with 9 bases fitting TRBD2. The germline V gene encodes CDR1 SGDLS and CDR2 YYNGEE. CDR3 size: 17 residues. The ends lost 4 bases at V and 4 bases at J; junction bases unmatched: 14. CDR3 DNA sequence: TGTGCCAGCAGCCGCTCTCCCGTAGCGGGGGAGGGAGAGACCCAGTACTTC. The encoded protein is CASSRSPVAGEGETQYF.

This clone was detected once. This rearrangement joins TRBV5-6 to TRBJ1-2, with a possible D match to TRBD1 (5 bases). The length of the CDR3 is 14 residues. Germline V lookup: CDR1 SGHDT, CDR2 YYEEEE. Trimming shortened V by 4 bases and J by 8 bases, and 18 bases separated the two germline ends. The CDR3 sequence: CASSRGRGVWGYTF. The CDR3 DNA reads as TGTGCCAGCAGCCGCGGACGGGGGGTGTGGGGCTACACCTTC.

The V and J genes are TRBV28 and TRBJ1-5; D remains unclear. Germline V CDR1 and CDR2: MDHEN, SYDVKM. The V end was cut by 6 bases, the J end by 5 bases, with 14 bases between. CDR3 size: 14 residues. CDR3 protein: CASSGDNSYQPQHF. DNA for the CDR3: TGTGCCAGCAGCGGAGATAATTCCTATCAGCCCCAGCATTTT.

This clone was detected only a few times. The chain carries TRBV3-1 (or the pseudogene TRBV3-2) and TRBJ2-3; tentative D call: TRBD2 (5 bases). CDR1 and CDR2 from the germline V gene are LGHDT and YNNKEL (reference sequence). This CDR3 spans 14 amino acids. The germline V and J ends were trimmed by 0 bases and 11 bases, with 15 bases remaining between them. The CDR3 spells CASSQERRPRGQYF. CDR3 DNA sequence: TGTGCCAGCAGCCAAGAGCGTCGCCCCCGGGGGCAGTATTTT.

The chain uses TRBV4-3 and TRBJ1-1; D gene uncertain. The CDR3 extends over 14 amino acids. Germline CDR1 and CDR2: LGHNA and YSLEER. Trimming shortened V by 4 bases and J by 4 bases, and 13 bases separated the two germline ends. Written as DNA, the CDR3 is TGCGCCAGCAGCCCGGAGTCCGCGAGCACTGAAGCTTTCTTT. This translates into CASSPESASTEAFF.

The chain links TRBV4-3 to TRBJ2-3; tentative D call: TRBD2 (6 bases). The length of the CDR3 is 15 residues. Per the germline V gene, CDR1 is LGHNA and CDR2 is YSLEER. V shed 0 bases and J shed 8 bases, with 15 bases lying between them. This CDR3 is CASSQEAGRDVTQYF. CDR3 sequence (DNA): TGCGCCAGCAGCCAAGAAGCGGGTCGCGACGTTACGCAGTATTTT.

The CDR3, as DNA: TGTGCCAGCAGCGTAGAACCGGGGGGGCAGCCCCAGCATTTT. This codes for CASSVEPGGQPQHF. This chain links TRBV9 with TRBJ1-5, with D tentatively TRBD1 (5 bases). The V and J ends lost 0 bases and 7 bases respectively, with 11 bases between them. Germline lookup yields CDR1 SGDLS and CDR2 YYNGEE. This CDR3 is 14 amino acids long.

This chain connects TRBV6-5 to TRBJ2-1, with a possible D match to TRBD2 (5 bases). CDR1 is MNHEY, CDR2 SVGAGI, per germline. This CDR3 region has 15 residues. V was cut by 4 bases and J by 4 bases, with 14 bases left in between. The CDR3 DNA reads TGTGCCAGCAGTTCGGGATGGGGTTCGTACAATGAGCAGTTCTTC. It codes for CASSSGWGSYNEQFF.

This clone appeared a few times. The chain links TRBV5-1 to TRBJ2-1, with 9 positions matching TRBD1. The germline CDR1 and CDR2 sequences are SGHRS and YFSETQ. The CDR3 spans 15 residues. The V gene end was trimmed by 4 bases and the J gene end by 4 bases; junction bases not matched to a gene: 6. CDR3 sequence (DNA): TGCGCCAGCAGCGAACAGGGGGCCGCGTACAATGAGCAGTTCTTC. Protein product: CASSEQGAAYNEQFF.

This rearrangement joins TRBV10-3 to TRBJ2-1, with 10 bases that match TRBD2. This CDR3 region has 19 residues. V trimming: 6 bases; J trimming: 3 bases; junction bases outside the gene matches: 17. Germline V gene data show CDR1 as ENHRY and CDR2 as SYGVKD. CDR3 coding DNA: TGTGCCATCAGCTCCAAAGCGGGAGGGTCCTCATCTCACTACAATGAGCAGTTCTTC. As protein: CAISSKAGGSSSHYNEQFF.

V gene TRBV9 combines with J gene TRBJ2-1; D not certain. V lost 4 bases, J lost 1 base, and 12 bases lay in between. Looked up from germline, CDR1 is SGDLS and CDR2 is YYNGEE. This CDR3 has 15 amino acids. CDR3 nucleotides: TGTGCCAGCAGCCCGCGCGGCCAGTCCTACAATGAGCAGTTCTTC. It encodes CASSPRGQSYNEQFF.

The CDR3 DNA reads as TGTGCCAGCAGTTTGTCAGGGGCCTACGAGCAGTACTTC. Amino acids: CASSLSGAYEQYF. The chain links TRBV28 to TRBJ2-7, with D possibly TRBD1 on 6 matching bases. V was pared by 3 bases and J by 2 bases, with 8 bases between. CDR1 and CDR2 from the germline V gene are MDHEN and SYDVKM. The length of the CDR3 is 13 residues.

The chain links TRBV19 to TRBJ1-5; 8 positions agree with TRBD1. Germline V gene lookup returns CDR1 LNHDA and CDR2 SQIVND (reference sequence). V was clipped by 3 bases and J by 7 bases; unmatched bases: 8. This CDR3 is built from 15 residues. The CDR3 DNA follows: TGTGCCAGTAGTATCAACAGGGGGATCGGACAGCCCCAGCATTTT. It is translated as CASSINRGIGQPQHF.

The chain carries TRBV3-1 (or the pseudogene TRBV3-2) and TRBJ1-1; D is possibly TRBD1 (6 bases). Germline loops: CDR1 LGHDT, CDR2 YNNKEL (reference sequence). Trimming left V 1 base short and J 2 bases short, with 14 bases between. The CDR3 consists of 16 residues. The CDR3 region is CASSQGPGVPNTEAFF. CDR3 nucleotides: TGTGCCAGCAGCCAAGGACCAGGGGTCCCAAACACTGAAGCTTTCTTT.

V and J are TRBV7-3 and TRBJ2-2; tentative D call: TRBD1 (5 bases). Germline V CDR1 and CDR2: SGHTA, FQGTGA. The CDR3 is made up of 13 amino acids. The V end lost 3 bases, the J end lost 5 bases, and 7 bases lay between the germline ends. CDR3 DNA: TGTGCCAGCAGCTTTCAGGGTACCGGGGAGCTGTTTTTT. It is translated as CASSFQGTGELFF.

This chain links TRBV30 with TRBJ1-6; D not certain. V was pared by 0 bases and J by 5 bases, with 11 bases between. Looked up from germline, CDR1 is GTSNPN and CDR2 is SVGIG (reference sequence). The CDR3 has 15 amino acids. CDR3 region: CAWSVLMHDNSPLHF. The CDR3 nucleotides are TGTGCCTGGAGTGTACTCATGCATGATAATTCACCCCTCCACTTT. Variable domain in full (rest from reference TRBV30 and TRBJ1-6): SQTIHQWPATLVQPVGSPLSLECTVEGTSNPNLYWYRQAAGRGLQLLFYSVGIGQISSEVPQNLSASRPQDRQFILSSKKLLLSDSGFYLCAWSVLMHDNSPLHFGNGTRLTVT.